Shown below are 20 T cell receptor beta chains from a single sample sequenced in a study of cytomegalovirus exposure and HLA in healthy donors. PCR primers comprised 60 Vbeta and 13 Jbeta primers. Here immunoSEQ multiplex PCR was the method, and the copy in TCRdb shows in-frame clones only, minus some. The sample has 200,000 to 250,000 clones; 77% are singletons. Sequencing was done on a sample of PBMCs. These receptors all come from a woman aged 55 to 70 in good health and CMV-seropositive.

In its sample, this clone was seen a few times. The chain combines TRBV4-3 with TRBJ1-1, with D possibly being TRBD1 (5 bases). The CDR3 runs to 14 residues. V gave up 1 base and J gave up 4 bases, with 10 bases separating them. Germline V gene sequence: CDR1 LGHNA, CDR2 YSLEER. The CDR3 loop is CASSQGWTFTEAFF. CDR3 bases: TGCGCCAGCAGCCAAGGTTGGACATTCACTGAAGCTTTCTTT.

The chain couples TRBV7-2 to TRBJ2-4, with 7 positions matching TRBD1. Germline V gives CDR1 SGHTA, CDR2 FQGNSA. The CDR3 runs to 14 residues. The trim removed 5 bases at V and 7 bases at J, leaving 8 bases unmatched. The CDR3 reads CASSPHQGVNIQYF. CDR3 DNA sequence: TGTGCCAGCAGCCCCCACCAGGGGGTTAACATTCAGTACTTC.

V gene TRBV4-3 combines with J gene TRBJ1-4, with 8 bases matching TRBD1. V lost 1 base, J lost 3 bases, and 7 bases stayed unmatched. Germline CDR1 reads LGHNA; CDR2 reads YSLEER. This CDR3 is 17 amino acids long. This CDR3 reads CASSQGGRGQANEKLFF. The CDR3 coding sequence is TGCGCCAGCAGCCAAGGGGGCAGGGGGCAGGCTAATGAAAAACTGTTTTTT.

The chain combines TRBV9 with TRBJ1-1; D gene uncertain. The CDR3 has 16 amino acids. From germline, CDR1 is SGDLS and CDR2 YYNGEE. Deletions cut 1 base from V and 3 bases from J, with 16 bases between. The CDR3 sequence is CASSVSLLGRDTEAFF. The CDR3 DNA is TGTGCCAGCAGCGTAAGTTTGTTGGGGAGGGACACTGAAGCTTTCTTT.

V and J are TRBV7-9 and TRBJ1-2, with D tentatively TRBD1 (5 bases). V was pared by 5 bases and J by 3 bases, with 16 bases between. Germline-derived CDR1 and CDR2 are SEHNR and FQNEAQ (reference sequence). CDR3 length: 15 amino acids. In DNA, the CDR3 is TGTGCCAGCAGCGACAGAGATAAGGGTTACTATGGCTACACCTTC. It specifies CASSDRDKGYYGYTF.

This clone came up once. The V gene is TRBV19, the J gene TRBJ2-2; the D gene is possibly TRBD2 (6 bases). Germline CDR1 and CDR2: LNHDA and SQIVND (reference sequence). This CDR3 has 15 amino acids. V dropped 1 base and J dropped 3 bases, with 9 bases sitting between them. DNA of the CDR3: TGTGCCAGTAGTATAGGGGGAGGAGACACCGGGGAGCTGTTTTTT. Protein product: CASSIGGGDTGELFF.

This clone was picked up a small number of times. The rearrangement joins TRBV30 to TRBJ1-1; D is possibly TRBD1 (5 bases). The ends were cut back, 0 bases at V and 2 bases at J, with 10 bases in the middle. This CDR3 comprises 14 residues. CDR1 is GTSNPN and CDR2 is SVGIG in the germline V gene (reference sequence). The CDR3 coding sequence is TGTGCCTGGAGTGTATGGACATTTAACACTGAAGCTTTCTTT. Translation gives CAWSVWTFNTEAFF.

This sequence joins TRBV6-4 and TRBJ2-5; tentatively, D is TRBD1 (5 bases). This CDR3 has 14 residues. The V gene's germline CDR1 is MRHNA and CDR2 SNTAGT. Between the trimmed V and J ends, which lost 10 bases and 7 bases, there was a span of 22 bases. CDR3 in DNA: TGTGCCACGTCTAAAGACGTCGATCAGGGGACCCAGTACTTC. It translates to CATSKDVDQGTQYF.

As DNA, the CDR3 is TGTGCCAGCAGCGTATCGGGTAGCGGGGGCACAGATACGCAGTATTTT. Its translation: CASSVSGSGGTDTQYF. This chain joins TRBV9 and TRBJ2-3; 8 nucleotides agree with TRBD2. The CDR3 has 16 residues. The V gene's germline CDR1 is SGDLS and CDR2 YYNGEE. J was trimmed by 1 base and V by 1 base; bases with no gene match: 5.

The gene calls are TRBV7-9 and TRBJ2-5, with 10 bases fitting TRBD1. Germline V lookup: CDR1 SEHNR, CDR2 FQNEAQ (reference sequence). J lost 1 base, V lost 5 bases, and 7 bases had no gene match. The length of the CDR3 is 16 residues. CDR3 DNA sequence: TGTGCCAGCAGCAAAGGACAGGGGGTAGGCCAAGAGACCCAGTACTTC. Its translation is CASSKGQGVGQETQYF.

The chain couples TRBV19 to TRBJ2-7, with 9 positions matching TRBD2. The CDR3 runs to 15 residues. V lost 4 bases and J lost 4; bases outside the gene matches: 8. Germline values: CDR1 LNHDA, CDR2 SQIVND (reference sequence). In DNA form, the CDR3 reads TGTGCCAGTAGTACCGGGACTAGCCAAGGGTACGAGCAGTACTTC. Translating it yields CASSTGTSQGYEQYF.

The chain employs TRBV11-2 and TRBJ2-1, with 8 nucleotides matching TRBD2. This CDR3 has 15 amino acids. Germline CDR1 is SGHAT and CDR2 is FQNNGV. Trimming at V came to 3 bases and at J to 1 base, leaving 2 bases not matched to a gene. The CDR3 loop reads CASSLTSDSYNEQFF. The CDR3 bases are TGTGCCAGCAGCTTGACTAGCGATTCCTACAATGAGCAGTTCTTC.

CDR3 in DNA: TGTGCCATCAGGGGGATGAGGGCAACCTACAATGAGCAGTTCTTC. It specifies CAIRGMRATYNEQFF. The chain recombines TRBV10-3 with TRBJ2-1; a weak D match, TRBD2 (5 bases). This CDR3 region has 15 residues. The V gene lost 6 bases and the J gene lost 2 bases, with 14 bases spanning the gap. The germline gives CDR1 ENHRY, CDR2 SYGVKD.

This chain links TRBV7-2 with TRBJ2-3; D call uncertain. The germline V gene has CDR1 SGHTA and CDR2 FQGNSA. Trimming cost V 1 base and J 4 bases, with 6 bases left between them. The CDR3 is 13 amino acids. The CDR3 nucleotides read TGTGCCAGCAGCTTAGGGAGCGCAGATACGCAGTATTTT. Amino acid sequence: CASSLGSADTQYF.

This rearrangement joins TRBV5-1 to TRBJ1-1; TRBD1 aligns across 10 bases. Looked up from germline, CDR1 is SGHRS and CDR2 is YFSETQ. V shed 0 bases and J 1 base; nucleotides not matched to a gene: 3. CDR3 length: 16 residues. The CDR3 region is CASSLVGQGGNTEAFF. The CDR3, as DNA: TGCGCCAGCAGCTTGGTAGGACAGGGGGGGAACACTGAAGCTTTCTTT. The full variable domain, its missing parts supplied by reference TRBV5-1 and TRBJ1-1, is KAGVTQTPRYLIKTRGQQVTLSCSPISGHRSVSWYQQTPGQGLQFLFEYFSETQRNKGNFPGRFSGRQFSNSRSEMNVSTLELGDSALYLCASSLVGQGGNTEAFFGQGTRLTVV.

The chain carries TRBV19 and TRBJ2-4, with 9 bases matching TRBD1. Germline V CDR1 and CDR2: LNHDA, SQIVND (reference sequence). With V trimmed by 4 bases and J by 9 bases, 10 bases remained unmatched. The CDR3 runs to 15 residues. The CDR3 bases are TGTGCCAGTAGTAGTTGGACAGGGGCTGCTGTCATTCAGTACTTC. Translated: CASSSWTGAAVIQYF.

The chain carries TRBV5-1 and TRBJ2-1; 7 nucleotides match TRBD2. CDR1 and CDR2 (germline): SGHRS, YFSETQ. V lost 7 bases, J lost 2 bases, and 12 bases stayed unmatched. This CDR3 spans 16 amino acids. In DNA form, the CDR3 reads TGCGCCAGCCGACGGCCAGAGCGGGGTACCTACAATGAGCAGTTCTTC. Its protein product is CASRRPERGTYNEQFF.

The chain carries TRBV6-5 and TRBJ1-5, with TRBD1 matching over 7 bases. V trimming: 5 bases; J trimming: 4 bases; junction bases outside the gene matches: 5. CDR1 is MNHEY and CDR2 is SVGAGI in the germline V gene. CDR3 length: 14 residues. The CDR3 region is CASSNRGANQPQHF. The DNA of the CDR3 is TGTGCCAGCAGTAACAGGGGTGCAAATCAGCCCCAGCATTTT.

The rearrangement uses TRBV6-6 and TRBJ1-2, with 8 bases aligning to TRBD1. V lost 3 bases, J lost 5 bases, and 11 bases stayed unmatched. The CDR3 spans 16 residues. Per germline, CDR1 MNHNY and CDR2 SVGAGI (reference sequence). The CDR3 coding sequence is TGTGCCAGCAGTTATCAGGAGCGGCAGGGGGCTTATGGCTACACCTTC. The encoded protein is CASSYQERQGAYGYTF.

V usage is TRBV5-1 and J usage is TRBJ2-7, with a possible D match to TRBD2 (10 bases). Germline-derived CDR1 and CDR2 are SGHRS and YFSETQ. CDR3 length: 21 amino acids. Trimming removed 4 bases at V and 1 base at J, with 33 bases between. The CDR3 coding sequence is TGCGCCAGCAGCGCACTACAGGGGGCTTTAGCGGGAGGTTTTGCTTCCTACGAGCAGTACTTC. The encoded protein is CASSALQGALAGGFASYEQYF. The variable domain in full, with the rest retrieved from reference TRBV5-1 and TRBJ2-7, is KAGVTQTPRYLIKTRGQQVTLSCSPISGHRSVSWYQQTPGQGLQFLFEYFSETQRNKGNFPGRFSGRQFSNSRSEMNVSTLELGDSALYLCASSALQGALAGGFASYEQYFGPGTRLTVT.